The sequence of this TCR beta chain was determined in a study of blood T cell repertoires in COVID-19. Study-level background: Specimens from acute and convalescent COVID-19 originated in the United States, Italy and Spain. PBMCs, B-cell-depleted T cells, or T cells were the source of the cDNA or gDNA that made up the material.

Clones were sequenced by immunoSEQ multiplex PCR, and TCRdb holds only the in-frame ones, with some missing. Among some 140,000 clones listed, more than 70% were seen once. The TCR was taken from a human donor in a cohort sampled during active COVID-19. The sample was peripheral blood.

CDR3 sequence (DNA): TGTGCCAGTAGTCCCGCCGGAGTTCGGACTGAAGCTTTCTTT. Amino acids: CASSPAGVRTEAFF. The chain uses TRBV19 and TRBJ1-1, with D unresolved. Germline CDR1 is LNHDA and CDR2 is SQIVND (reference sequence). Trimming left V 5 bases short and J 5 bases short, with 15 bases between. The CDR3 runs 14 residues.